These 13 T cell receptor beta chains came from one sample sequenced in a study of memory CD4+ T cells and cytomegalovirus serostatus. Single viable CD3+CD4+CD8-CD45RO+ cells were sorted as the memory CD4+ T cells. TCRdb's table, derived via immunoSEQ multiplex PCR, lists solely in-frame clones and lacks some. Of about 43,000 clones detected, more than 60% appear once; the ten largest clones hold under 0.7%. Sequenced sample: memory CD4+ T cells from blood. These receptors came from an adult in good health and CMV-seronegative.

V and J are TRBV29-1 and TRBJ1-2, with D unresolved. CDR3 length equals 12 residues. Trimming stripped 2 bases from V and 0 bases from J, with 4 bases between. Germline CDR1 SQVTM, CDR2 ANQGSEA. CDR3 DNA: TGCAGCGTTGAATACGCTAACTATGGCTACACCTTC. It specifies CSVEYANYGYTF.

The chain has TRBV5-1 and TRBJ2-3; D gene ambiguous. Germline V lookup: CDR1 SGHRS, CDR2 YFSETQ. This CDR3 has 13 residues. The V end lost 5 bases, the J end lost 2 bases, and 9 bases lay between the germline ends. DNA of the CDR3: TGCGCCAGCAGAAGGGAAGTCACAGATACGCAGTATTTT. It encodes CASRREVTDTQYF.

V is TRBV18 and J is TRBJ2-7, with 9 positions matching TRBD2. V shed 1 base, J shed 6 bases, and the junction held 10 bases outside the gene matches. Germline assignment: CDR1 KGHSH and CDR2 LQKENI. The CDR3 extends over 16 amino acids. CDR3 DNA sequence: TGTGCCAGCTCACCACAAGGGGGTAGCGGGAGCTTCGAGCAGTACTTC. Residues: CASSPQGGSGSFEQYF. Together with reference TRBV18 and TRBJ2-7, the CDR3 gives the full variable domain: NAGVMQNPRHLVRRRGQEARLRCSPMKGHSHVYWYRQLPEEGLKFMVYLQKENIIDESGMPKERFSAEFPKEGPSILRIQQVVRGDSAAYFCASSPQGGSGSFEQYFGPGTRLTVT.

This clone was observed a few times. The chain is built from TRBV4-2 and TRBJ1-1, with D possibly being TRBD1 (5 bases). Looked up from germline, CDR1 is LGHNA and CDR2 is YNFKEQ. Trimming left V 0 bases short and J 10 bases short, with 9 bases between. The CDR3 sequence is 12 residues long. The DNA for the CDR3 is TGTGCCAGCAGCCAAGATCGGGGGGGAGCTTTCTTT. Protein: CASSQDRGGAFF.

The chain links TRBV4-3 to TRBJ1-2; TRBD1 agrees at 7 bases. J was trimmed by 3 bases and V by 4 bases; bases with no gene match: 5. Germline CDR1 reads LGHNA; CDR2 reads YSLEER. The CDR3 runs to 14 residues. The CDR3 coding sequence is TGCGCCAGCAGCCTGGGCACAGGGGACTATGGCTACACCTTC. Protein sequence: CASSLGTGDYGYTF.

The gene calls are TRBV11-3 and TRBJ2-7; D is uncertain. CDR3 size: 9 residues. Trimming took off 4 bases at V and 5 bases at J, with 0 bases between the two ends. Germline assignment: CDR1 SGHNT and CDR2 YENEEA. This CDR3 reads CASSYEQYF. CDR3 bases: TGTGCCAGCAGCTACGAGCAGTACTTC.

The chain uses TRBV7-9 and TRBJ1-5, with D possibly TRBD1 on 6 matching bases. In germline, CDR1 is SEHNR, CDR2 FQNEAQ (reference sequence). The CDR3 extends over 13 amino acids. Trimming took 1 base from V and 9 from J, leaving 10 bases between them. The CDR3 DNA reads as TGTGCCAGCAGCTTAGACGGGACATCGCCCCAGCATTTT. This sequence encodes CASSLDGTSPQHF. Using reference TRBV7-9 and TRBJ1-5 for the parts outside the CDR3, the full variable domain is DTGVSQNPRHKITKRGQNVTFRCDPISEHNRLYWYRQTLGQGPEFLTYFQNEAQLEKSRLLSDRFSAERPKGSFSTLEIQRTEQGDSAMYLCASSLDGTSPQHFGDGTRLSIL.

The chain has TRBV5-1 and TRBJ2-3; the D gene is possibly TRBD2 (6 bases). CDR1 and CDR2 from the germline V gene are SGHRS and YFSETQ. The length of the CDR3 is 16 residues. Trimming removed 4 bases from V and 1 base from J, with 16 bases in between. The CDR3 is CASSRLGSWGTDTQYF. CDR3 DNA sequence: TGCGCCAGCAGCAGACTAGGCTCTTGGGGCACAGATACGCAGTATTTT.

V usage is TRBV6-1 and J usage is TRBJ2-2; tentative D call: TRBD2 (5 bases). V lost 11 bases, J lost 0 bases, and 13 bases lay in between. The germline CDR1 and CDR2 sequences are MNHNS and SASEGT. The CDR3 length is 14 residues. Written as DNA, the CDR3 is TGTGCCGGAGGAAGATGGACGAACACCGGGGAGCTGTTTTTT. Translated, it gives CAGGRWTNTGELFF.

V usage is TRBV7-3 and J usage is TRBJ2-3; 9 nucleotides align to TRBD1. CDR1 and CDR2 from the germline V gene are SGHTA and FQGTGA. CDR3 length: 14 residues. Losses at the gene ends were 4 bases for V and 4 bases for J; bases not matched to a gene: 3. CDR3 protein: CASSYTGGADTQYF. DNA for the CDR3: TGTGCCAGCAGCTACACAGGGGGCGCAGATACGCAGTATTTT.

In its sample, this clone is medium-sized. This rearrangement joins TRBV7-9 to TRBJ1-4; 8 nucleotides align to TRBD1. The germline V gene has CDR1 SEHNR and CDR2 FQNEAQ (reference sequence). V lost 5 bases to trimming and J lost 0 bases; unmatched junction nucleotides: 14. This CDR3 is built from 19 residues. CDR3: CASSPRKQGEVPTNEKLFF. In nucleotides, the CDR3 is TGTGCCAGCAGCCCGAGGAAACAGGGGGAGGTTCCAACTAATGAAAAACTGTTTTTT.

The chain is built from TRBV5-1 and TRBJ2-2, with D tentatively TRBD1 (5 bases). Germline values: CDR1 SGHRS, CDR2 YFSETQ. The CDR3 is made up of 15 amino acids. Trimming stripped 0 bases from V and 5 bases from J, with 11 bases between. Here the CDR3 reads CASSLALPGTGELFF. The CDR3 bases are TGCGCCAGCAGCTTGGCTCTGCCAGGGACCGGGGAGCTGTTTTTT.

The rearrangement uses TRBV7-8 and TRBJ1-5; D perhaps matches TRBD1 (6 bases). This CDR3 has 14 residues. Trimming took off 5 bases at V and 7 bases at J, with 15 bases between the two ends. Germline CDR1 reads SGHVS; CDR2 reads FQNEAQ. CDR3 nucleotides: TGTGCCAGCAGCCCGCCAGGGGATCGGCAGCCCCAGCATTTT. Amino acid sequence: CASSPPGDRQPQHF.